This T cell receptor (beta chain) emerged from a study of cytomegalovirus exposure and HLA in healthy donors. It was with 60 Vbeta and 13 Jbeta primers that the PCR ran. Libraries were prepared by immunoSEQ multiplex PCR; TCRdb keeps only in-frame clonotypes and omits some of them. This sample yields fewer than 250,000 clones, of which over 60% are seen a single time; 1.8% belongs to the top ten. On this clone itself: The antigen is unknown.

In germline, CDR1 is MNHEY, CDR2 SVGAGI. There are 15 residues in the CDR3. Study results and limitations: Owing to their indistinguishability, certain V segments, notably TRBV6-2 and TRBV6-3, were excluded. According to the study, 150 to 200 TCR beta chains were cytomegalovirus-associated. Later on, a genetic analysis was performed. It linked a missense variant in DCLRE1C with V- and J-gene trimming of TCR beta. In an earlier analysis, productive rearrangement rates for most beta V segments clustered near 87% or 30%.

The rearrangement uses TRBV6-5 and TRBJ2-5, with TRBD2 matching over 9 bases. The DNA end lines up better with TRBJ2-7; the J call may be wrong. Specimen: PBMCs. The sequence was obtained from a male donor in good health and CMV-seronegative. Here the CDR3 reads CASSFLAGVSYEQYF. The CDR3 DNA is TGTGCCAGCAGTTTTTTAGCGGGGGTCTCCTACGAGCAGTACTTC.